The 30 T cell receptor beta chains below come from one sample, sequenced in a study of blood T cell repertoires in COVID-19. Generated by immunoSEQ multiplex PCR, the TCRdb table keeps only in-frame clones and is missing some. The top ten clones hold about 2.7% of a sample with 290,000 or so clones, 86% of them seen once. The sample taken for sequencing was PBMCs or T cells enriched from blood (not recorded which). These receptors came from a woman aged 18-29 years who had recovered from COVID-19.

V is TRBV12-3 or TRBV12-4 and J is TRBJ1-5; no reliable D call. The V and J ends lost 3 bases and 1 base respectively, with 4 bases between them. The CDR3 runs 13 residues. DNA of the CDR3: TGTGCCAGCAGTTTCCAGAGCAATCAGCCCCAGCATTTT. Residues: CASSFQSNQPQHF.

This rearrangement joins TRBV2 to TRBJ2-7, with D maybe TRBD1 (6 bases). Germline CDR1 SNHLY, CDR2 FYNNEI. The CDR3 contains 13 residues. Trimming left V 3 bases short and J 2 bases short, with 8 bases between. CDR3 sequence reads: CASSEDRTYEQYF. The CDR3, as DNA: TGTGCCAGCAGTGAGGACAGAACCTACGAGCAGTACTTC.

The chain uses TRBV10-3 and TRBJ2-1, with D tentatively TRBD2 (6 bases). Between the trimmed V and J ends, which lost 2 bases and 5 bases, there was a span of 13 bases. CDR3 length: 15 amino acids. Looked up from germline, CDR1 is ENHRY and CDR2 is SYGVKD. CDR3 sequence: CAISEGTGSNNEQFF. The CDR3 DNA reads as TGTGCCATCAGTGAGGGGACTGGTTCCAACAATGAGCAGTTCTTC.

This clone was counted only a few times. The rearrangement links TRBV12-5 to TRBJ2-7; 8 bases fit TRBD2. The J segment lost 5 bases and the V segment lost 3 bases, leaving 6 bases of the junction unmatched. The CDR3 totals 14 residues. CDR1 is LGHNT, CDR2 FRNRAP, per germline. CDR3 nucleotide sequence: TGTGCTAGTGGTTTTGGGAGCGGGAGACACGAGCAGTACTTC. Its translation is CASGFGSGRHEQYF.

The table lists this clone with a few counts. The chain carries TRBV9 and TRBJ2-7, with a possible D match to TRBD2 (5 bases). This CDR3 has 14 amino acids. Trimming removed 0 bases at V and 6 bases at J, with 13 bases between. From germline, CDR1 is SGDLS and CDR2 YYNGEE. The CDR3 bases are TGTGCCAGCAGCGTAGGCCTCTCCGCGGGCGAGCAGTACTTC. Protein product: CASSVGLSAGEQYF.

J is TRBJ2-1 and V is TRBV5-1; possible D gene TRBD2, 5 bases. The V end was cut by 0 bases, the J end by 8 bases, with 12 bases between. The germline gives CDR1 SGHRS, CDR2 YFSETQ. CDR3 size: 14 residues. This chain's CDR3 is CASSLAPGSHEQFF. Here the CDR3 DNA reads TGCGCCAGCAGCTTGGCGCCGGGGTCCCATGAGCAGTTCTTC.

This clone showed up just a few times. J is TRBJ2-2 and V is TRBV3-1 (or the pseudogene TRBV3-2); 7 bases line up with TRBD2. This CDR3 contains 18 residues. The V gene end was trimmed by 5 bases and the J gene end by 1 base; junction bases not matched to a gene: 13. The V gene's germline CDR1 is LGHDT and CDR2 YNNKEL (reference sequence). The DNA for the CDR3 is TGTGCCAGCAGCTACAGCGGGGTAAAAGGCATGAACACCGGGGAGCTGTTTTTT. Protein sequence: CASSYSGVKGMNTGELFF.

This chain connects TRBV11-2 to TRBJ2-1, with D maybe TRBD1 (5 bases). Trimming stripped 5 bases from V and 7 bases from J, with 24 bases between. This CDR3 spans 17 amino acids. Germline V gene sequence: CDR1 SGHAT, CDR2 FQNNGV. The CDR3: CASSAPPQEKGRNEQFF. CDR3 DNA: TGTGCCAGCAGCGCTCCACCACAGGAAAAGGGCCGAAATGAGCAGTTCTTC.

V gene TRBV6-4 combines with J gene TRBJ2-3; 12 nucleotides agree with TRBD2. Per the germline V gene, CDR1 is MRHNA and CDR2 is SNTAGT. The CDR3 covers 15 residues. After removal of 7 bases from V and 5 bases from J, the junction contained 7 bases not matched to a gene. CDR3 bases: TGTGCCAGCACCTCGACTAGCGGGAGTTTAGATACGCAGTATTTT. As protein: CASTSTSGSLDTQYF.

In DNA, the CDR3 is TGTGCCAGTAGTGGCGGGGAGAGTGTCTATGGCTACACCTTC. Protein sequence: CASSGGESVYGYTF. The V gene is TRBV19, the J gene TRBJ1-2, with D unclear. With 5 bases removed from V and 4 bases from J, the gap between germline ends came to 14 bases. The CDR3 spans 14 residues. Per germline, CDR1 LNHDA and CDR2 SQIVND (reference sequence).

This sequence joins TRBV5-1 and TRBJ1-1; TRBD1 is a possible D gene (5 bases). The ends were cut back, 0 bases at V and 7 bases at J, with 10 bases in the middle. CDR3 length: 13 amino acids. CDR1 is SGHRS, CDR2 YFSETQ, per germline. CDR3 nucleotide sequence: TGCGCCAGCAGCTTGGGATCAGGGCGTGAAGCTTTCTTT. Protein product: CASSLGSGREAFF.

This clone appeared a single time. V is TRBV30 and J is TRBJ1-2, with TRBD1 identical over 7 bases. CDR3 size: 15 residues. Germline CDR1 is GTSNPN and CDR2 is SVGIG (reference sequence). J was trimmed by 1 base and V by 5 bases; bases with no gene match: 10. The chain's CDR3 is CAWSIRDRSNYGYTF. In nucleotides, the CDR3 is TGTGCCTGGTCAATACGGGACAGAAGTAACTATGGCTACACCTTC.

The chain has TRBV28 and TRBJ1-1; 7 nucleotides line up with TRBD1. The trim removed 5 bases at V and 6 bases at J, leaving 12 bases unmatched. The germline CDR1 and CDR2 sequences are MDHEN and SYDVKM. The length of the CDR3 is 15 residues. The CDR3 DNA reads TGTGCCAGCAGTCTCGACCGGGACAGCGGACCTGAAGCTTTCTTT. Amino acid sequence: CASSLDRDSGPEAFF. Filled out from reference TRBV28 and TRBJ1-1, the complete variable domain reads DVKVTQSSRYLVKRTGEKVFLECVQDMDHENMFWYRQDPGLGLRLIYFSYDVKMKEKGDIPEGYSVSREKKERFSLILESASTNQTSMYLCASSLDRDSGPEAFFGQGTRLTVV.

The chain employs TRBV9 and TRBJ2-3; perhaps TRBD2 as D (6 bases). This CDR3 is 11 amino acids long. V lost 3 bases, J lost 13 bases, and 12 bases lay in between. Germline CDR1 and CDR2: SGDLS and YYNGEE. DNA of the CDR3: TGTGCCAGCAGCGACGGCTGGGGGGAGTATTTT. Amino acid sequence: CASSDGWGEYF.

The rearrangement joins TRBV27 to TRBJ2-7, with a possible D match to TRBD2 (7 bases). The CDR3 is made up of 19 amino acids. From germline, CDR1 is MNHEY and CDR2 SMNVEV (reference sequence). V dropped 1 base and J dropped 2 bases, with 24 bases sitting between them. The CDR3 loop is CASSLFGGGSREGPYEQYF. In DNA, the CDR3 is TGTGCCAGCAGTTTATTCGGAGGGGGATCGAGGGAGGGACCCTACGAGCAGTACTTC.

The chain joins TRBV4-1 to TRBJ2-7; D not resolved. CDR3 size: 14 residues. The germline V gene encodes CDR1 MGHRA and CDR2 YSYEKL. The ends were cut back, 0 bases at V and 0 bases at J, with 6 bases in the middle. The CDR3: CASSQDWSSYEQYF. CDR3 nucleotide sequence: TGCGCCAGCAGCCAAGACTGGAGCTCCTACGAGCAGTACTTC.

This clone turned up a few times. In DNA form, the CDR3 reads TGTGCTAGTGGTTTGGACAGGAGCTACGAGCAGTACTTC. Amino acid sequence: CASGLDRSYEQYF. The chain recombines TRBV12-5 with TRBJ2-7; TRBD1 might be the D (5 bases). This CDR3 comprises 13 residues. Germline-derived CDR1 and CDR2 are LGHNT and FRNRAP. The V end lost 1 base, the J end lost 3 bases, and 7 bases lay between the germline ends.

The rearrangement uses TRBV4-2 and TRBJ1-6; D gene unclear. Trimming left V 0 bases short and J 8 bases short, with 8 bases between. The CDR3 length is 14 residues. CDR1 and CDR2 (germline): LGHNA, YNFKEQ. Written as DNA, the CDR3 is TGTGCCAGCAGCCAAGATGAGGGAGATTCACCCCTCCACTTT. Translation gives CASSQDEGDSPLHF.

J is TRBJ2-1 and V is TRBV4-1, with 7 bases aligning to TRBD2. CDR1 is MGHRA, CDR2 YSYEKL, per germline. The CDR3 length is 18 residues. J gave up 5 bases and V 1 base, and 14 bases lay outside the gene matches. The CDR3 coding sequence is TGCGCCAGCAGCCAAGGGCGGGGGACCTCCACAAACAACAATGAGCAGTTCTTC. The encoded protein is CASSQGRGTSTNNNEQFF.

A note on this clone: Other DNA sequences in this specimen translate into the identical CDR3. The V and J genes are TRBV19 and TRBJ1-2, with D unresolved. CDR3 length: 13 amino acids. Deletions cut 6 bases from V and 5 bases from J, with 13 bases between. CDR1 is LNHDA, CDR2 SQIVND, per germline (reference sequence). CDR3 sequence reads: CASSPSGDYGYTF. CDR3 sequence (DNA): TGTGCCAGTAGCCCTTCCGGAGATTATGGCTACACCTTC. The full variable domain, completed using reference TRBV19 and TRBJ1-2, is DGGITQSPKYLFRKEGQNVTLSCEQNLNHDAMYWYRQDPGQGLRLIYYSQIVNDFQKGDIAEGYSVSREKKESFPLTVTSAQKNPTAFYLCASSPSGDYGYTFGSGTRLTVV.

The chain couples TRBV18 to TRBJ2-3, with TRBD2 matching 13 bases. Looked up from germline, CDR1 is KGHSH and CDR2 is LQKENI. This CDR3 contains 15 residues. V lost 6 bases, J lost 4 bases, and 4 bases stayed unmatched. CDR3: CASSRTSGSPDTQYF. CDR3 nucleotides: TGTGCCAGCTCCCGGACTAGCGGGAGCCCAGATACGCAGTATTTT.

Comments on this clone: The sample has other DNA sequences that encode this CDR3 too. This sequence joins TRBV7-3 and TRBJ2-3, with 13 bases lining up with TRBD2. This CDR3 is 16 amino acids long. CDR1 and CDR2 (germline): SGHTA, FQGTGA. Trimming took 3 bases from V and 2 from J; bases not matched to a gene: 2. The CDR3 nucleotides are TGTGCCAGCAGCTTGGGACTAGCGGGATCCACAGATACGCAGTATTTT. It yields the protein CASSLGLAGSTDTQYF.

CDR3 loop: CASSFAVEQFF. The CDR3 coding sequence is TGTGCCAGCAGCTTCGCGGTTGAGCAGTTCTTC. The J gene is TRBJ2-1, the V gene TRBV11-2; D gene uncertain. The CDR3 totals 11 residues. The V gene lost 3 bases and the J gene lost 9 bases, with 6 bases spanning the gap. Germline CDR1 and CDR2: SGHAT and FQNNGV. Variable domain in full (rest from reference TRBV11-2 and TRBJ2-1): EAGVAQSPRYKIIEKRQSVAFWCNPISGHATLYWYQQILGQGPKLLIQFQNNGVVDDSQLPKDRFSAERLKGVDSTLKIQPAKLEDSAVYLCASSFAVEQFFGPGTRLTVL.

Only one count was recorded for this clone. The chain couples TRBV19 to TRBJ1-2, with 7 nucleotides matching TRBD1. The CDR3 covers 15 residues. Germline CDR1 is LNHDA and CDR2 is SQIVND (reference sequence). V was clipped by 3 bases and J by 4 bases; unmatched bases: 8. The CDR3 nucleotides are TGTGCCAGTAGTATGGCTCAGGGGGTGGGCTATGGCTACACCTTC. Its translation is CASSMAQGVGYGYTF.

The chain combines TRBV7-2 with TRBJ2-5; TRBD2 matches 8 bases. The V gene end was trimmed by 4 bases and the J gene end by 0 bases; junction bases not matched to a gene: 4. This CDR3 spans 15 amino acids. Germline CDR1 and CDR2: SGHTA and FQGNSA. The DNA of the CDR3 is TGTGCCAGCAGCTCCGGACTAGCCTACCAAGAGACCCAGTACTTC. This translates into CASSSGLAYQETQYF.

This chain joins TRBV14 and TRBJ2-3, with 7 positions matching TRBD2. J gave up 14 bases and V 4 bases, and 9 bases lay outside the gene matches. Germline lookup yields CDR1 SGHDN and CDR2 FVKESK. The CDR3 loop spans 12 amino acids. The DNA of the CDR3 is TGTGCCAGCAGCCCCGGGGCAGCGGGATTGTATTTT. It translates to CASSPGAAGLYF.

The chain joins TRBV7-3 to TRBJ2-7; 9 bases fit TRBD1. This CDR3 contains 17 residues. Germline CDR1 and CDR2: SGHTA and FQGTGA. Trimming removed 6 bases from V and 2 bases from J; junction bases left unmatched: 14. CDR3 region: CASSQRPGDRVPYEQYF. CDR3 sequence (DNA): TGTGCCAGCAGTCAAAGACCGGGGGACAGGGTACCCTACGAGCAGTACTTC.

Of note for this clone: This may arise from a read error, as a much more abundant clone is one base away. The CDR3 here is CASSEQTGGNQPQHF. The CDR3 DNA reads as TGTGCCAGCAGTGAACAGACAGGGGGCAATCAGCCCCAGCATTTT. The rearrangement joins TRBV2 to TRBJ1-5; 8 bases are shared with TRBD1. This CDR3 comprises 15 residues. CDR1 and CDR2 from the germline V gene are SNHLY and FYNNEI. V was clipped by 2 bases and J by 2 bases; unmatched bases: 2.

This clone was detected only a few times. The rearrangement joins TRBV21-1 to TRBJ2-7; TRBD1 is taken as the D call from the table, unchecked against the DNA. TRBV21-1 is a pseudogene. This CDR3 comprises 13 residues. CDR3 in amino acids: CASSRLTVPEQYF. The CDR3, as DNA: TGTGCCAGCAGCAGATTGACAGTCCCAGAGCAGTACTTC.

This chain joins TRBV4-3 and TRBJ1-3, with 8 nucleotides matching TRBD1. Germline CDR1 LGHNA, CDR2 YSLEER. Losses at the gene ends were 7 bases for V and 2 bases for J; bases not matched to a gene: 7. The CDR3 contains 15 residues. The CDR3 DNA is TGCGCCAGCACGACAGGGGTTGCTACTGGAAACACCATATATTTT. It codes for CASTTGVATGNTIYF.